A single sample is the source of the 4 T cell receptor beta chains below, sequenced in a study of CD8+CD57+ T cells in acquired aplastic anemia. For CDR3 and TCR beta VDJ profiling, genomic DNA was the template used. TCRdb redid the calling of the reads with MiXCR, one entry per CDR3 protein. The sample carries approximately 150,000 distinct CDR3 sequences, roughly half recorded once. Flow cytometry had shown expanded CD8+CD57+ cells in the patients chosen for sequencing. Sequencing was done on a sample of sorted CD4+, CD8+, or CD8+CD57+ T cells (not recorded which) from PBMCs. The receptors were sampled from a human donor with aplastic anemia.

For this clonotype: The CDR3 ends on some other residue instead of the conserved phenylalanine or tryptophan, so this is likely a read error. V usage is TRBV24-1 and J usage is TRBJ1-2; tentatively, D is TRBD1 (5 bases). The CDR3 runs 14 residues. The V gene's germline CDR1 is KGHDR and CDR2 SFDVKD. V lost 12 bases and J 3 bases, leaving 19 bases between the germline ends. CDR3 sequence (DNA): TGTGCCGGGCCTAGGGCGGGGCTTGACTATGGCTACACCCTC. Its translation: CAGPRAGLDYGYTL.

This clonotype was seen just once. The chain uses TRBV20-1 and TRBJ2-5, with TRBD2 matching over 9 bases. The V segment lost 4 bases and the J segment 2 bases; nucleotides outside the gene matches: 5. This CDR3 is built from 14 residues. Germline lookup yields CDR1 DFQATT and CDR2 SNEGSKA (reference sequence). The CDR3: CSATLAGVQETQYF. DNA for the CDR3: TGCAGTGCTACCTTAGCGGGGGTACAAGAGACCCAGTACTTC.

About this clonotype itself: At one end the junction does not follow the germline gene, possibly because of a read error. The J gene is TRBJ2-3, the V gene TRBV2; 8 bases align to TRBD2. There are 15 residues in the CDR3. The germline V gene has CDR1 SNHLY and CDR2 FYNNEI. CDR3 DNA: TGTGCCCGCAGATGGGGCGGGGGGCGCACGGATACGCAGTATTTT. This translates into CARRWGGGRTDTQYF.

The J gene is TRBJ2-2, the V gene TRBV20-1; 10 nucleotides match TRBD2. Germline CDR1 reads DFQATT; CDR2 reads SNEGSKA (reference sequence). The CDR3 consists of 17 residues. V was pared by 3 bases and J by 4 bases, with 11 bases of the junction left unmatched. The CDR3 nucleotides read TGCAGTGCTAGGGGATCGGGCCTAGCGGGAGTCACCGGGGAGCTGTTTTTT. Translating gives CSARGSGLAGVTGELFF.